This T cell receptor beta chain originates from a study of T-cell reconstitution after alpha-beta-depleted transplantation in children. TCRbeta library preparation incorporated unique molecular identifiers. TCRdb re-derived calls from the PCR reads in MiXCR, one entry per CDR3 protein. The data contain some 450,000 distinct CDR3 sequences, over 40% of them singletons. Between the trimmed V and J ends, which lost 5 bases and 7 bases, there was a span of 15 bases. The CDR3 is 14 residues long. Germline loops: CDR1 MDHEN, CDR2 SYDVKM. The chain uses TRBV28 and TRBJ1-5; D possibly corresponds to TRBD1 (6 bases). The specimen was PBMCs, collected before TCRalphabeta/CD19-depleted stem cell transplant. This sequence was found in a girl aged 2 to 9 with aplastic anemia, due to receive a stem cell transplant. The CDR3 nucleotides read TGTGCCAGCAGTCTCAGGGGTGGAGGGCAGCCCCAGCATTTT. It is translated as CASSLRGGGQPQHF.